This T cell receptor beta chain was found in a study of OX40 agonist ivuxolimab in advanced cancers. Study information: Patients were infused with ivuxolimab every 2 weeks at 0.01 to 10 mg/kg. Participants, approximately 83% male, averaged roughly 60 years of age, ranging from roughly 23 to 90.

The V and J ends lost 5 bases and 1 base respectively, with 14 bases between them. This CDR3 region has 15 residues. Germline loops: CDR1 SGHVS, CDR2 FQNEAQ. Study-wide results and caveats: CD4+ and CD8+ blood T cells expanded clonally by week 6 at 0.1 to 3.0 mg/kg.

The protocol was immunoSEQ multiplex PCR, while the TCRdb copy is restricted to in-frame clones and leaves out a portion. Of around 100,000 clones in the sample, around 87% are singletons; the top ten hold around 0.15%. Patients were excluded for autoimmune disease history or systemic immunosuppression. This clone is a singleton in its sample. Antigen unknown. This TCR came from an adult with an advanced solid tumor such as melanoma, head and neck, liver or kidney cancer. Sequenced material: CD4+ or CD8+ T cells sorted from blood, taken in a trial of the OX40 agonist ivuxolimab. The rearrangement links TRBV7-8 to TRBJ1-1; D is perhaps TRBD1 (6 bases). CDR3 region: CASSPARGANTEAFF. In nucleotides, the CDR3 is TGTGCCAGCAGCCCCGCTAGGGGGGCGAACACTGAAGCTTTCTTT.